This T cell receptor (beta chain) stems from a study of blood T cell repertoires in COVID-19. On the study more broadly: Sample material is recorded as cDNA or gDNA derived from T cells, B-cell-depleted T cells, or PBMCs.

The CDR3 covers 13 residues. Per germline, CDR1 LNHDA and CDR2 SQIVND (reference sequence). V lost 6 bases and J lost 4, with 12 bases in between. Clinical history reported by participants formed the basis on which cohorts were assigned. In the study's own analysis: Cell counts per sample came from amplifying reference gene primers. Repertoires were generated with immunoSEQ multiplex PCR, while TCRdb's copy carries only in-frame clones and drops some. The DNA was the basis for D and trimming; V, J and clone size are from that table. The profile shows over 300,000 clones, 89% of them singletons. This sequence originates from a woman between 35 and 50 years old who had recovered from COVID-19. V and J are TRBV19 and TRBJ1-2; D not resolved. The material sequenced was PBMCs or T cells enriched from blood (not recorded which). In DNA, the CDR3 is TGTGCCAGTAGACCCCCAACGGGCTATGGCTACACCTTC. Protein product: CASRPPTGYGYTF.